This TCR beta chain derives from a study of shared clonotypes between healthy human individuals. Study-wide points: Naive CD4 clonotypes overlapped across several donors at 4.5% to 5.5%.

Replicate sorted-subset PCRs were loaded with approximately 190 ng DNA, about 30,000 T cell genomes. Only in-frame clones appear in the TCRdb table, and some are missing; sequencing was by immunoSEQ multiplex PCR. This sample has 950,000 to 1,100,000 clones, with 65% to 75% found just once. Worth noting for this clone: Its specificity is not known.

The germline gives CDR1 LGHNA, CDR2 YSLEER. The CDR3 totals 14 residues. V was shortened by 2 bases and J by 5 bases, with 13 bases between the two germline ends. This TCR was sampled from a man aged 18 to 29 in good health. The sequenced sample was memory CD4+ T cells sorted from blood. Subset denoted: CD45RA-negative fraction. This chain joins TRBV4-3 and TRBJ2-7; weak D call: TRBD1 (5 bases). The CDR3 sequence is CASSQNWGVDEQYF. The CDR3 DNA follows: TGCGCCAGCAGCCAAAATTGGGGCGTGGACGAGCAGTACTTC.